This TCR beta chain was profiled in a study of shared clonotypes between healthy human individuals. Across the whole study: There were three CD4 naive, three CD4 memory, two CD8 naive and one CD8 memory plates per donor.

This clone was seen ten or more times. Its antigen is still unknown. Other nucleotide sequences from this sample produce the same CDR3. Study outcomes and limitations: Incompleteness in sorted-subset sequencing, despite large depth, was shown by rarefaction.

TCRdb's table, derived via immunoSEQ multiplex PCR, lists solely in-frame clones and lacks some. The sample lists more than 2 million clones, 85% to 95% occurring once. Germline lookup yields CDR1 MNHEY and CDR2 SMNVEV (reference sequence). With 3 bases removed from V and 8 bases from J, the gap between germline ends came to 11 bases. The CDR3 totals 14 residues. Sequencing input: naive CD4+ T cells sorted from blood. Subset here: CD45RA+ positively selected. This chain uses TRBV27 with TRBJ1-6, with D uncertain. The source is a young man in good health. The CDR3 region is CASSLLGADSPLHF. In DNA, the CDR3 is TGTGCCAGCAGTTTGTTGGGCGCGGATTCACCCCTCCACTTT.